These 18 T cell receptor beta chains share one sample of origin, sequenced in a study of shared clonotypes between healthy human individuals. Measured with immunoSEQ multiplex PCR; TCRdb has only the in-frame clones, and not every one. Among some 1,400,000 clones listed, roughly 96% were seen once. The source material was naive CD4+ T cells sorted from blood. This sample's subset: CD45RA+ positively selected. All receptors come from a man in his thirties or forties in good health.

The CDR3 sequence is CASSLYRLARTNEKLFF. The DNA for the CDR3 is TGCGCCAGCAGCTTGTATCGCCTGGCTAGAACTAATGAAAAACTGTTTTTT. V is TRBV5-1 and J is TRBJ1-4, with D uncertain. This CDR3 spans 17 amino acids. The V gene's germline CDR1 is SGHRS and CDR2 YFSETQ. V was pared by 1 base and J by 1 base, with 14 bases between.

The chain joins TRBV19 to TRBJ2-3; 8 bases agree with TRBD1. The CDR3 consists of 15 residues. Germline V gives CDR1 LNHDA, CDR2 SQIVND (reference sequence). The V and J ends lost 1 base and 2 bases, in that order; junction bases with no gene match: 2. CDR3 bases: TGTGCCAGTAGTATAGTTCAGGGGGCCACAGATACGCAGTATTTT. Translating gives CASSIVQGATDTQYF.

The chain joins TRBV6-5 to TRBJ2-1; TRBD2 aligns across 10 bases. J was trimmed by 3 bases and V by 6 bases; bases with no gene match: 2. The CDR3 runs to 14 residues. Looked up from germline, CDR1 is MNHEY and CDR2 is SVGAGI. DNA for the CDR3: TGTGCCAGCAGCCTAGCGGGAGACTACAATGAGCAGTTCTTC. This encodes CASSLAGDYNEQFF.

This rearrangement joins TRBV7-6 to TRBJ2-3; TRBD2 aligns across 8 bases. The germline CDR1 and CDR2 sequences are SGHVS and FNYEAQ. V shed 0 bases, J shed 0 bases, and the junction held 5 bases outside the gene matches. The CDR3 has 17 amino acids. The CDR3 coding sequence is TGTGCCAGCAGCTTAGCGCGCACTAGCGGTAGCACAGATACGCAGTATTTT. As protein: CASSLARTSGSTDTQYF.

V gene TRBV30 combines with J gene TRBJ1-2; TRBD1 might be the D (6 bases). Trimming cost V 4 bases and J 7 bases, with 10 bases left between them. Germline CDR1 is GTSNPN and CDR2 is SVGIG (reference sequence). The CDR3 has 11 amino acids. The CDR3 region has the DNA TGTGCCTGGAAACAGGGCATTGGCTACACCTTC. Protein: CAWKQGIGYTF.

V gene TRBV7-9 combines with J gene TRBJ1-1; TRBD1 is a possible D gene (5 bases). The CDR3 consists of 14 residues. V dropped 2 bases and J dropped 2 bases, with 9 bases sitting between them. Germline V CDR1 and CDR2: SEHNR, FQNEAQ (reference sequence). The DNA for the CDR3 is TGTGCCAGCAGCTTAAGGGACGTTAACACTGAAGCTTTCTTT. It codes for CASSLRDVNTEAFF.

The gene calls are TRBV5-6 and TRBJ2-5; D unresolved. V shed 0 bases and J shed 1 base, with 13 bases lying between them. CDR1 and CDR2 (germline): SGHDT, YYEEEE. The CDR3 is 16 residues long. CDR3 protein: CASSLVGRYSQETQYF. The CDR3 bases are TGTGCCAGCAGCTTGGTCGGCAGGTACTCCCAAGAGACCCAGTACTTC.

The chain has TRBV14 and TRBJ2-7; TRBD1 aligns across 7 bases. The CDR3 is 15 residues long. CDR1 and CDR2 from the germline V gene are SGHDN and FVKESK. Losses at the gene ends were 1 base for V and 0 bases for J; bases not matched to a gene: 3. This CDR3 is CASSQVDRVSYEQYF. The CDR3 DNA sequence: TGTGCCAGCAGCCAAGTCGACAGGGTCTCCTACGAGCAGTACTTC.

The rearrangement uses TRBV2 and TRBJ1-3; TRBD1 aligns across 7 bases. The CDR3 is made up of 15 amino acids. V dropped 3 bases and J dropped 0; count of bases not matched to a gene: 2. The germline CDR1 and CDR2 sequences are SNHLY and FYNNEI. The CDR3 here is CASSEDRISGNTIYF. The CDR3 DNA is TGTGCCAGCAGTGAGGACAGGATCTCTGGAAACACCATATATTTT.

CDR3 amino acids: CASTPSHNEQFF. In DNA, the CDR3 is TGCGCCAGCACCCCAAGTCACAATGAGCAGTTCTTC. The chain is built from TRBV5-1 and TRBJ2-1; no reliable D call. The CDR3 contains 12 residues. V was shortened by 6 bases and J by 5 bases, with 9 bases between the two germline ends. Germline CDR1 SGHRS, CDR2 YFSETQ.

The J gene is TRBJ1-1, the V gene TRBV7-9; maybe TRBD1 (5 bases). CDR1 is SEHNR, CDR2 FQNEAQ, per germline (reference sequence). The CDR3 covers 15 residues. Between the trimmed V and J ends, which lost 1 base and 12 bases, there was a span of 21 bases. The CDR3 sequence: CASSLGAGPVTPTFF. CDR3 DNA: TGTGCCAGCAGCTTAGGAGCAGGGCCGGTAACCCCAACTTTCTTT.

V usage is TRBV4-2 and J usage is TRBJ2-1, with 14 positions matching TRBD2. The length of the CDR3 is 17 residues. Unmatched junction bases numbered 5, after V lost 1 base and J lost 6 bases. Germline CDR1 and CDR2: LGHNA and YNFKEQ. This CDR3 reads CASSQVGLAGGGNEQFF. The CDR3 DNA reads TGTGCCAGCAGCCAAGTAGGACTAGCGGGAGGCGGCAATGAGCAGTTCTTC.

This sequence joins TRBV19 and TRBJ1-5, with TRBD1 matching over 9 bases. V lost 6 bases, J lost 3 bases, and 6 bases stayed unmatched. This CDR3 has 15 residues. Germline V gene lookup returns CDR1 LNHDA and CDR2 SQIVND (reference sequence). This CDR3 reads CASRAGQGINQPQHF. Written as DNA, the CDR3 is TGTGCCAGTAGGGCGGGACAGGGAATCAATCAGCCCCAGCATTTT.

Details on this clone: Other DNA sequences in the sample encode the same CDR3. This chain uses TRBV28 with TRBJ1-2, with D hard to call. The germline V and J ends were trimmed by 3 bases and 2 bases, with 7 bases remaining between them. Per the germline V gene, CDR1 is MDHEN and CDR2 is SYDVKM. This CDR3 has 13 residues. CDR3 nucleotide sequence: TGTGCCAGCAGTTTTGTACAGAACTATGGCTACACCTTC. Its protein is CASSFVQNYGYTF.

CDR3 region: CASSVSYSYGYTF. CDR3 sequence (DNA): TGTGCCAGCAGCGTATCATACAGCTATGGCTACACCTTC. The chain recombines TRBV9 with TRBJ1-2; D uncertain. This CDR3 region has 13 residues. Trimming cost V 1 base and J 4 bases, with 8 bases left between them. Germline V gives CDR1 SGDLS, CDR2 YYNGEE.

To note about this clone: The junction and the germline gene differ at one end; a read error may be behind it. The chain joins TRBV2 to TRBJ1-4, with no clear D. CDR1 is SNHLY and CDR2 is FYNNEI in the germline V gene. The CDR3 spans 16 residues. The CDR3 protein is CASTEPPRTRREKLFF. In nucleotides, the CDR3 is TGTGCCAGCACTGAACCCCCGAGAACTCGGCGGGAAAAACTGTTTTTT.

The V gene is TRBV7-6, the J gene TRBJ2-1; TRBD2 aligns across 10 bases. The germline V gene encodes CDR1 SGHVS and CDR2 FNYEAQ. V dropped 2 bases and J dropped 9; count of bases not matched to a gene: 16. The CDR3 totals 18 residues. DNA for the CDR3: TGTGCCAGCAGCTTACCCCCCGCAGCGGGAGTAGCGGGGGGTGAGCAGTTCTTC. Encoded protein: CASSLPPAAGVAGGEQFF. The full variable domain, completed using reference TRBV7-6 and TRBJ2-1, is GAGVSQSPRYKVTKRGQDVALRCDPISGHVSLYWYRQALGQGPEFLTYFNYEAQQDKSGLPNDRFSAERPEGSISTLTIQRTEQRDSAMYRCASSLPPAAGVAGGEQFFGPGTRLTVL.

The rearrangement joins TRBV9 to TRBJ2-1, with unresolved D. The germline V and J ends were trimmed by 4 bases and 8 bases, with 13 bases remaining between them. From germline, CDR1 is SGDLS and CDR2 YYNGEE. This CDR3 comprises 13 residues. The CDR3 nucleotides are TGTGCCAGCAGCTCGCAGGCGAAGGATGAGCAGTTCTTC. The encoded protein is CASSSQAKDEQFF.